This T cell receptor beta chain is drawn from a study of blood T cell repertoires in COVID-19 (dated by TCRdb to 2020 to 2022). In the study overall: Samples from collaborators originated in the United States, Italy and Spain and spanned both the acute and convalescent phases of COVID-19. The material from the prospective study consisted of cDNA or gDNA derived from T cells, B-cell-depleted T cells, or PBMCs. The dataset comprised deeply sampled blood TCRbeta repertoires from subjects exposed to, actively infected with, or recovered from COVID-19. The repertoires were released in a freely available public database intended as a resource for research on the immune response to SARS-CoV-2. The samples were drawn from two sources: the first 160 participants of the ongoing ImmuneRACE study, and 1,200 or so subjects contributed by 6 global collaborators. A de-identified subject ID, COVID-19 status, age in years and sex were almost always included in the sample metadata. Where available, HLA class I and class II types were obtained from metadata supplied by the sample provider rather than from assay-based typing.

V was cut back by 10 bases and J by 0 bases, leaving a gap of 9 bases between them. Taken from the germline V gene, the CDR1 and CDR2 loops are KGHDR and SFDVKD. The CDR3 goes from the cysteine to the phenylalanine over 14 residues. CDR3 DNA is the only sequence kept; it has 42 bases, read in frame from the first base. Regarding this clone: Its target antigen remains unknown. No per-base quality is available; no much larger clone lies one base away.

TCRbeta CDR3 regions were amplified from genomic DNA by means of the immunoSEQ Assay, a bias-controlled multiplex PCR. The paper's processing steps were these. Within the assay, amplification of reference gene primers was used to estimate how many nucleated cells each sample contained. Sequence reads were collapsed and filtered to measure the absolute abundance of every unique TCRbeta CDR3 rearrangement. Productive Simpson clonality was computed per sample as the square root of Simpson's diversity index over productive rearrangements. Not all clones reach the TCRdb copy of this immuneACCESS table, which keeps in-frame sequences only. Checked studies attribute under half of the gap to unresolved V genes and leave the rest unexplained. V and J calls plus clone size are reproduced from that table; the DNA served to infer D and trimming. The sample records 200,000 to 250,000 clones, roughly 87% of which are singletons. Less than 14% of the sample goes to the ten largest clones.

Participants in the prospective study were aged roughly 18 to 89 years, lived in about two dozen United States geographic areas, and enrolled through a virtual design. Cohort assignment in the prospective study relied on participant-reported clinical history from a screening survey and a study questionnaire. Recovered participants in ImmuneRACE Cohort 3 were defined by two consecutive negative NP/OP PCR tests, clearance by a healthcare professional, or resolution of symptoms. In the prospective study, mobile phlebotomists collected whole blood, serum and a nasopharyngeal or oropharyngeal swab from each participant. Prospective study participants could optionally give additional blood draws and questionnaires over an approximately two-month period. Blood samples from the prospective study were shipped frozen or at room temperature prior to DNA extraction. Overall study results and their limits: The quantity of clinical and demographic metadata differed by source and by participant and was supplied without curation.

Input material: PBMCs or T cells enriched from blood (not recorded which). The rearrangement joined TRBV24-1 to TRBJ2-6, with a tentative D gene TRBD2 over 7 matching bases. The clonotype comes from a man aged 25 to 40 who had recovered from COVID-19. The CDR3 amino acid sequence is: CATGGLSGANVLTF. The DNA sequence is as follows: TGTGCCACGGGGGGGCTCTCTGGGGCCAACGTCCTGACTTTC.